The 24 T cell receptor beta chains in this list originate from one sample, sequenced in a study of PD-1 blockade in classical Hodgkin lymphoma. The repertoire was sequenced with immunoSEQ multiplex PCR; TCRdb's copy has only in-frame clones and lacks some. The sample holds about 12,000 clones, 65% to 85% seen once. Each and every patient relapsed after autologous stem cell transplantation, and patients got differing brentuximab vedotin exposure. Magnetic negative selection was used to purify CD4+ T cells from PBMCs that had been thawed. Sample: CD4+ T cells from blood, taken at baseline. The receptors derive from a human donor with classical Hodgkin lymphoma.

The rearrangement joins TRBV29-1 to TRBJ1-2, with TRBD1 identical over 8 bases. J lost 7 bases, V lost 1 base, and 11 bases had no gene match. The germline gives CDR1 SQVTM, CDR2 ANQGSEA. The CDR3 covers 15 residues. CDR3 in DNA: TGCAGCGTTGAAGTAAGAGGACAGGGTTTCTCTGGCTACACCTTC. Protein sequence: CSVEVRGQGFSGYTF.

The gene calls are TRBV5-6 and TRBJ2-7; TRBD2 is a possible D gene (5 bases). Germline lookup yields CDR1 SGHDT and CDR2 YYEEEE. The CDR3 spans 13 residues. V was pared by 2 bases and J by 5 bases, with 11 bases between. The CDR3 spells CASSFPGFDEQYF. The CDR3 DNA follows: TGTGCCAGCAGCTTCCCGGGGTTCGACGAGCAGTACTTC.

Comments on this clone: Because the CDR3's place on the DNA is in doubt, the DNA is left out and the CDR3 is given as listed by TCRdb. J is TRBJ2-5 and V is TRBV7-4; the DNA was not compared with TRBD2, the D call given in the table. The CDR3 is 16 residues long, counting both termini. Germline loops: CDR1 SGHVT, CDR2 SQSDAQ. This CDR3 is CASTSYGLGFLETQYF.

The rearrangement joins TRBV6-5 to TRBJ2-7, with D hard to call. Trimming pared 6 bases from V and 3 bases from J, leaving 15 bases between. CDR3 length: 14 amino acids. The germline V gene encodes CDR1 MNHEY and CDR2 SVGAGI. The CDR3 sequence: CASSTSGKGYEQYF. CDR3 coding DNA: TGTGCCAGCAGCACCTCTGGAAAGGGCTACGAGCAGTACTTC.

The chain carries TRBV2 and TRBJ2-7; the D is unclear. V was clipped by 3 bases and J by 5 bases, with 5 bases between them. Germline CDR1 and CDR2: SNHLY and FYNNEI. The CDR3 is made up of 11 amino acids. The CDR3 coding sequence is TGTGCCAGCAGTGATTTCGACGAGCAGTACTTC. It encodes CASSDFDEQYF.

The gene calls are TRBV6-5 and TRBJ1-4; D is unclear. Germline CDR1 and CDR2: MNHEY and SVGAGI. The CDR3 consists of 15 residues. Trimming took off 5 bases at V and 3 bases at J, with 13 bases between the two ends. The CDR3 coding sequence is TGTGCCAGCAGTCGGTCAGGTGCACCTAATGAAAAACTGTTTTTT. It yields the protein CASSRSGAPNEKLFF.

The V gene is TRBV9, the J gene TRBJ2-2; 7 bases line up with TRBD1. Germline V gene lookup returns CDR1 SGDLS and CDR2 YYNGEE. This CDR3 is 15 amino acids long. V trimming: 4 bases; J trimming: 0 bases; junction bases outside the gene matches: 3. CDR3 nucleotides: TGTGCCAGCAGCCTGGGACAGCCGAACACCGGGGAGCTGTTTTTT. Translating it yields CASSLGQPNTGELFF.

The J gene is TRBJ2-3, the V gene TRBV11-2; perhaps TRBD1 as D (6 bases). The CDR3 is made up of 17 amino acids. Germline loops: CDR1 SGHAT, CDR2 FQNNGV. The V end lost 5 bases, the J end lost 2 bases, and 20 bases lay between the germline ends. The CDR3 nucleotides read TGTGCCAGCAGCCCCCTGGGACAAACAGGGTTCACAGATACGCAGTATTTT. As protein: CASSPLGQTGFTDTQYF.

The chain is built from TRBV7-9 and TRBJ2-3; tentative D call: TRBD2 (6 bases). V was clipped by 2 bases and J by 8 bases, with 14 bases between them. This CDR3 spans 14 amino acids. The germline gives CDR1 SEHNR, CDR2 FQNEAQ (reference sequence). Here the CDR3 reads CASSLLVGGSTQYF. CDR3 DNA sequence: TGTGCCAGCAGCTTATTGGTGGGGGGTAGTACGCAGTATTTT.

The chain employs TRBV27 and TRBJ2-2; 8 bases align to TRBD1. CDR3 length equals 17 residues. J lost 6 bases, V lost 4 bases, and 13 bases had no gene match. Germline lookup yields CDR1 MNHEY and CDR2 SMNVEV (reference sequence). CDR3 nucleotides: TGTGCCAGCAGTTCCCGCCCGCGGACAGGGTTGGCCGGGGAGCTGTTTTTT. This sequence encodes CASSSRPRTGLAGELFF.

V is TRBV6-1 and J is TRBJ1-1, with 7 nucleotides matching TRBD1. V dropped 2 bases and J dropped 8; count of bases not matched to a gene: 2. Germline V gives CDR1 MNHNS, CDR2 SASEGT. The CDR3 length is 12 residues. The chain's CDR3 is CASSEWDSEAFF. The CDR3 DNA sequence: TGTGCCAGCAGTGAATGGGACAGCGAAGCTTTCTTT.

CDR3 coding DNA: TGTGCCTGGAGTCGGCAGGGCTATGGCTACACCTTC. It translates to CAWSRQGYGYTF. The chain recombines TRBV30 with TRBJ1-2; possible D gene TRBD1, 5 bases. The CDR3 is 12 amino acids. Trimming stripped 2 bases from V and 4 bases from J, with 8 bases between. Germline V gene data show CDR1 as GTSNPN and CDR2 as SVGIG (reference sequence).

The rearrangement uses TRBV4-3 and TRBJ1-2, with 12 bases fitting TRBD1. Germline V gene lookup returns CDR1 LGHNA and CDR2 YSLEER. The trim removed 0 bases at V and 8 bases at J, leaving 7 bases unmatched. The CDR3 is made up of 16 amino acids. CDR3 nucleotides: TGCGCCAGCAGCCAAGATGGAGGGACAGGGGGCTCCGGCTACACCTTC. This encodes CASSQDGGTGGSGYTF.

The rearrangement uses TRBV29-1 and TRBJ2-1; TRBD2 matches at 12 bases. The germline V gene encodes CDR1 SQVTM and CDR2 ANQGSEA. The CDR3 has 14 residues. The V gene end was trimmed by 6 bases and the J gene end by 4 bases; junction bases not matched to a gene: 4. This CDR3 reads CSVAGTSGYNEQFF. In DNA form, the CDR3 reads TGCAGCGTCGCCGGGACTAGCGGGTACAATGAGCAGTTCTTC.

The chain couples TRBV4-3 to TRBJ2-7; perhaps TRBD2 as D (6 bases). CDR3 length: 13 residues. In germline, CDR1 is LGHNA, CDR2 YSLEER. V was cut by 0 bases and J by 7 bases, with 10 bases left in between. Here the CDR3 reads CASSQEGGREQYF. Here the CDR3 DNA reads TGCGCCAGCAGCCAAGAGGGGGGTAGGGAGCAGTACTTC.

The chain couples TRBV19 to TRBJ2-5, with 9 bases identical to TRBD2. J lost 3 bases, V lost 4 bases, and 6 bases had no gene match. CDR3 length: 15 residues. The germline gives CDR1 LNHDA, CDR2 SQIVND (reference sequence). CDR3 nucleotides: TGTGCCAGTAGTACCGCCGGGACTAGCAAAGAGACCCAGTACTTC. It specifies CASSTAGTSKETQYF. Filled out from reference TRBV19 and TRBJ2-5, the complete variable domain reads DGGITQSPKYLFRKEGQNVTLSCEQNLNHDAMYWYRQDPGQGLRLIYYSQIVNDFQKGDIAEGYSVSREKKESFPLTVTSAQKNPTAFYLCASSTAGTSKETQYFGPGTRLLVL.

The chain joins TRBV10-3 to TRBJ1-2; the D is unclear. This CDR3 spans 14 amino acids. Germline lookup yields CDR1 ENHRY and CDR2 SYGVKD. Between the trimmed V and J ends, which lost 0 bases and 3 bases, there was a span of 8 bases. In DNA form, the CDR3 reads TGTGCCATCAGTGAGTCGGCGGTGCACTATGGCTACACCTTC. It yields the protein CAISESAVHYGYTF.

A few counts support this clone. The chain employs TRBV25-1 and TRBJ2-4; D is possibly TRBD2 (6 bases). The CDR3 is 16 residues long. Between the trimmed V and J ends, which lost 2 bases and 5 bases, there was a span of 16 bases. The germline V gene has CDR1 MGHDK and CDR2 SYGVNS. In DNA, the CDR3 is TGTGCCAGCAGTGAACGGGGCCGGGGAGGCCAAAACATTCAGTACTTC. Protein: CASSERGRGGQNIQYF. Using reference TRBV25-1 and TRBJ2-4 for the parts outside the CDR3, the full variable domain is EADIYQTPRYLVIGTGKKITLECSQTMGHDKMYWYQQDPGMELHLIHYSYGVNSTEKGDLSSESTVSRIRTEHFPLTLESARPSHTSQYLCASSERGRGGQNIQYFGAGTRLSVL.

This clone was counted between two and nine times. V and J are TRBV19 and TRBJ1-1; no clear D gene. CDR1 and CDR2 from the germline V gene are LNHDA and SQIVND (reference sequence). The CDR3 spans 13 residues. Trimming took 0 bases from V and 11 from J, leaving 13 bases between them. The CDR3 reads CASSIEGRQVAFF. Written as DNA, the CDR3 is TGTGCCAGTAGTATAGAGGGCAGGCAGGTGGCTTTCTTT.

The chain joins TRBV7-9 to TRBJ1-1; no clear D gene. V lost 5 bases, J lost 4 bases, and 11 bases lay in between. Germline loops: CDR1 SEHNR, CDR2 FQNEAQ (reference sequence). The CDR3 is 13 residues long. CDR3 sequence: CASSRTSATEAFF. In DNA, the CDR3 is TGTGCCAGCAGCCGGACCTCGGCCACTGAAGCTTTCTTT.

In its sample, this clone was seen once. This chain uses TRBV6-6 with TRBJ1-1; a weak D match, TRBD1 (5 bases). Trimming cost V 8 bases and J 2 bases, with 15 bases left between them. CDR3 length equals 14 residues. Per the germline V gene, CDR1 is MNHNY and CDR2 is SVGAGI (reference sequence). The CDR3 DNA sequence: TGTGCCAGCCCTTTAAGGCAGGGCAACACTGAAGCTTTCTTT. It encodes CASPLRQGNTEAFF.

This clone appeared a single time. V and J are TRBV4-2 and TRBJ2-5; D is tentatively TRBD1 or TRBD2 (5 bases each). V was shortened by 1 base and J by 4 bases, with 16 bases between the two germline ends. The CDR3 is 16 amino acids. Germline lookup yields CDR1 LGHNA and CDR2 YNFKEQ. CDR3 in amino acids: CASSQVGGGAAETQYF. DNA for the CDR3: TGTGCCAGCAGCCAAGTTGGGGGTGGGGCAGCAGAGACCCAGTACTTC.

CDR3 in DNA: TGTGCCAGCAGCCCCGCGGGCAGGGTTGGCACAGAGACCCAGTACTTC. Protein product: CASSPAGRVGTETQYF. The V call is TRBV7-6, the J call TRBJ2-5, with D tentatively TRBD1 or TRBD2 (5 bases each). Trimming removed 5 bases at V and 4 bases at J, with 20 bases between. Germline CDR1 SGHVS, CDR2 FNYEAQ. The CDR3 runs to 16 residues.

The chain links TRBV10-3 to TRBJ2-5, with TRBD1 matching over 10 bases. Germline V lookup: CDR1 ENHRY, CDR2 SYGVKD. CDR3 length: 15 amino acids. Trimming removed 0 bases from V and 7 bases from J; junction bases left unmatched: 5. CDR3 sequence (DNA): TGTGCCATCAGTGAGTCTGGGACAGGGGTTACGACCCAGTACTTC. Amino acid sequence: CAISESGTGVTTQYF.